This TCR beta chain was retrieved from a study of Ad26.COV2.S vaccination and SARS-CoV-2 variants. Study context: Donor participated within the Ad26.COV2.S arm of the COV1001 trial.

TCRdb's copy holds only in-frame clones and misses some; the assay was immunoSEQ multiplex PCR. The sample records about 350,000 clones, roughly 90% being singletons. Study results and caveats: People who got the vaccine had more spike-specific TCR breadth than people who got placebo.

Treatment defined: some 19 received Ad26.COV2.S at low or high dose, single or two shots; 5 received placebo; per-sample allocation not given. Vaccine and placebo recipients were sampled on day 63 after the first injection. This person who donated was an adult of 18-55 years in Boston. Its platform was an Ad26 vector, and its expressed antigen was Wuhan-strain SARS-CoV-2 spike. Details on this clone: The antigen is undetermined.

The clonotype was recovered from a person aged 18-65 years who received the Ad26.COV2.S COVID-19 vaccine or a placebo. The sequences come from peripheral blood, collected in a trial of Ad26.COV2.S vaccine versus placebo.

The CDR3: CASSLQSYGYTF. CDR3 nucleotides: TGTGCCAGCAGTTTACAGTCGTATGGCTACACCTTC. The chain recombines TRBV28 with TRBJ1-2; D is uncertain. With 2 bases removed from V and 5 bases from J, the gap between germline ends came to 6 bases. This CDR3 has 12 residues. Germline CDR1 is MDHEN and CDR2 is SYDVKM.